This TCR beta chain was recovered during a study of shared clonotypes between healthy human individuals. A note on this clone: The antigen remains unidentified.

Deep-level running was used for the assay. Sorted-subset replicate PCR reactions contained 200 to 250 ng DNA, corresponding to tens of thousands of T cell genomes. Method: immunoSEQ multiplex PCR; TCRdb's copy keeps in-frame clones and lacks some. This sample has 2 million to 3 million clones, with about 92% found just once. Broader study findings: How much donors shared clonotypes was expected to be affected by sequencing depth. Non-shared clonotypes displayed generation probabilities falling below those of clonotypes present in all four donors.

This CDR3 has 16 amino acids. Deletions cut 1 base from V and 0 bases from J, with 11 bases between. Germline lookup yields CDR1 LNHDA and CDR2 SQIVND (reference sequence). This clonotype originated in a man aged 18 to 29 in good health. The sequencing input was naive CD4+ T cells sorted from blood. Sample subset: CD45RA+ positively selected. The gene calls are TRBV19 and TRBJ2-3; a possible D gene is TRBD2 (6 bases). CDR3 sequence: CASSIVGGASTDTQYF. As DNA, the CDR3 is TGTGCCAGTAGTATAGTAGGCGGGGCTAGCACAGATACGCAGTATTTT. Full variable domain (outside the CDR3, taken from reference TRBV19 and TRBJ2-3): DGGITQSPKYLFRKEGQNVTLSCEQNLNHDAMYWYRQDPGQGLRLIYYSQIVNDFQKGDIAEGYSVSREKKESFPLTVTSAQKNPTAFYLCASSIVGGASTDTQYFGPGTRLTVL.